Listed below are T cell receptor beta chains from one sample, sequenced in a study of control samples from healthy donors and cancer patients. The protocol was immunoSEQ multiplex PCR, while the TCRdb copy is restricted to in-frame clones and leaves out a portion. Altogether tens of thousands of clones are present, 90% being singletons, with the ten largest covering 3.5% to 4.5%. The sequencing sample was made of blood. The source is a woman younger than 35 in good health. CDR3s include the opening cysteine and the closing phenylalanine or tryptophan. A D gene is named only where the DNA matches it firmly. Size values are once, few and many counts, or a class for expanded clones, and some rows have none.

j_gene	len	v_gene	d_gene	abundance	CDR3nt	CDR3aa
TRBJ1-2	14	TRBV30	-	-	TGTGCCTTCTCTCGCCCCAAGGGTTTAAATGGCTACACCTTC	CAFSRPKGLNGYTF
TRBJ1-1	15	TRBV6-5	-	-	TGTGCCAGCAGTTACTACGGACCCAGGGCCACTGAAGCTTTCTTT	CASSYYGPRATEAFF
TRBJ1-2	17	TRBV5-1	-	-	TGCGCCAGCAGCATGGGACACTCGACAGGCGACAACTATGGCTACACCTTC	CASSMGHSTGDNYGYTF
TRBJ1-5	16	TRBV28	-	-	TGTGCCAGCAGTTTACAGGGCAGGGTGGCGTATCAGCCCCAGCATTTT	CASSLQGRVAYQPQHF
TRBJ2-1	14	TRBV7-3	TRBD1	-	TGTGCCAGCAGCCGGACAGGCTCCTACAATGAGCAGTTCTTC	CASSRTGSYNEQFF
TRBJ2-7	12	TRBV5-4	-	-	TGTGCCAGCAGCGCATTGTCTGGGGAGCAGTACTTC	CASSALSGEQYF
TRBJ1-3	16	TRBV21-1	-	once	TGTGCCAGCAGCAAAGCAGCCTTGGGAGTAGGAAACACCATATATTTT	CASSKAALGVGNTIYF
TRBJ1-6	12	TRBV7-9	-	-	TGTGCCAGCAGCTTGGGGAATTCACCCCTCCACTTT	CASSLGNSPLHF
TRBJ2-2	16	TRBV24-1	TRBD2	-	TGTGCCACCAGTGACGAGGGGAGGGCGAACACCGGGGAGCTGTTTTTT	CATSDEGRANTGELFF
TRBJ2-2	16	TRBV7-3	-	-	TGTGCCAGCAGCTTAGGTCGGCAGGGCGGTTCCGGGGAGCTGTTTTTT	CASSLGRQGGSGELFF
TRBJ1-2	12	TRBV6-1	-	-	TGTGCCAGCAGTGATATGGTCGAAGGCTACACCTTC	CASSDMVEGYTF
TRBJ2-3	15	TRBV5-4	-	-	TGTGCCAGCAGCTTGGTGGGCGGGGGCACAGATACGCAGTATTTT	CASSLVGGGTDTQYF
TRBJ2-7	13	TRBV6-5	-	-	TGTGCCAGCAGAACAGGGTCTGCCTACGAGCAGTACTTC	CASRTGSAYEQYF
TRBJ1-1	13	TRBV12-5	-	-	TGTGCTAGTGGCCTGGGGGGCGGCACTGAAGCTTTCTTT	CASGLGGGTEAFF
TRBJ2-1	14	TRBV27	TRBD2	-	TGTGCCAGCAGTTTGAGGGGACTAGCGCATGAGCAGTTCTTC	CASSLRGLAHEQFF